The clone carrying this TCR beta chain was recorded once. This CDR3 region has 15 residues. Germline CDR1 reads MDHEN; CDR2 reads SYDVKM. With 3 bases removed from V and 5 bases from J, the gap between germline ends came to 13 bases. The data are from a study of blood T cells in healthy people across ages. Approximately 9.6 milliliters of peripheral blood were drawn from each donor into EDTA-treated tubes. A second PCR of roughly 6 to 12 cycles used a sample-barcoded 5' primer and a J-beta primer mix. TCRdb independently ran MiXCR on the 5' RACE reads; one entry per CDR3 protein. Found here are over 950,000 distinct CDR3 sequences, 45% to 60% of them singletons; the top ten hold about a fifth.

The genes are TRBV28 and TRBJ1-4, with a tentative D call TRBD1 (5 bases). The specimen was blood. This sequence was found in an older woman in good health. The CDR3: CASSFSGTKNEKLFF. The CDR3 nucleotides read TGTGCCAGCAGTTTCTCTGGGACCAAAAATGAAAAACTGTTTTTT.